The present TCR beta chain was sequenced within a study of beta chain features in type 1 diabetes. The study's findings and limits: The influence of HLA type on TCRB rearrangement stayed undetermined. TCRB CDR3s were moderately but significantly shorter in Type 1 diabetes patients in all four CD4+ subsets.

The germline V and J ends were trimmed by 2 bases and 1 base, with 3 bases remaining between them. CDR3 length: 12 residues. In germline, CDR1 is SGDLS, CDR2 YYNGEE. CD45RO/CCR7/CD25/CD127/CD95/CD27 staining was used to isolate CD4+ naive, central memory, regulatory and stem cell-like memory cells by sorting. The whole isolated RNA underwent reverse transcription, so sequencing captured expressed TCRB transcripts. TCRdb keeps only in-frame clones here, not all; method: immunoSEQ multiplex PCR. The sample yields approximately 470,000 clones, approximately 30% seen once. Worth noting for this clone: No antigen is known for it.

The sample was naive CD4+ T cells from blood. The sequence was obtained from a man aged 18 to 35 in good health. The chain employs TRBV9 and TRBJ1-1, with D unresolved. The CDR3 coding sequence is TGTGCCAGCAGCGTCTGGAACACTGAAGCTTTCTTT. Amino acid sequence: CASSVWNTEAFF.